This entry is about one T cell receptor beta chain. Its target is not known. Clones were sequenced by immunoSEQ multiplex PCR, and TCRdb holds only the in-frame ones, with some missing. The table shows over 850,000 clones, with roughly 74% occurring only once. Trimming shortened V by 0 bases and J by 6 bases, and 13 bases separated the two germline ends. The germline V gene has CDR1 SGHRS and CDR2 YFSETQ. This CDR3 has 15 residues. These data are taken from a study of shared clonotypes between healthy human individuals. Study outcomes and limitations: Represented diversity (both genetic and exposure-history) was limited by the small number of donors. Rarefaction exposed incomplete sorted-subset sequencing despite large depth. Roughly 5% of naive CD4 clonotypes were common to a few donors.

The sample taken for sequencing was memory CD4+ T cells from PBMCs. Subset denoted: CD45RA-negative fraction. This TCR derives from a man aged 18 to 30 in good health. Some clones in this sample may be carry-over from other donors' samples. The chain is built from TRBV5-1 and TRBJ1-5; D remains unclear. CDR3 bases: TGCGCCAGCAGCTTGGCCCCAGCTGGAAGTCAGCCCCAGCATTTT. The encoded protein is CASSLAPAGSQPQHF.